The present T cell receptor (beta chain) was sequenced within a study of T cell responses to AZD1222 COVID-19 vaccine. Concerning this clone itself: Its antigen remains unidentified.

The table came from immunoSEQ multiplex PCR; TCRdb's copy has only in-frame clones and leaves some out. The data show about 180,000 clones, about nine tenths seen once. Study-wide results and limits: Nearly half of unique spike-specific TCRs reportedly avoided B.1.351 and B.1.1.7 mutated regions. Spike-specific TCR breadth and depth grew following two AZD1222 doses. Donors were largely white British and mainly female; clonal diversity was possibly underestimated. The study found vaccine-associated CD4 TCRs spanning spike, dominant at 160-218 and 743-854.

Unmatched junction bases numbered 5, after V lost 3 bases and J lost 4 bases. CDR3 length equals 18 residues. CDR1 and CDR2 (germline): SGHVS, FQNEAQ. The source is an adult who received the AZD1222 COVID-19 vaccine. The sequencing here drew on peripheral blood, taken 28 days after the second AZD1222 dose. The chain uses TRBV7-8 and TRBJ2-2; 16 positions agree with TRBD2. CDR3 loop: CASSFGTSGGAATGELFF. CDR3 sequence (DNA): TGTGCCAGCAGCTTTGGGACTAGCGGGGGGGCTGCCACCGGGGAGCTGTTTTTT.